This T cell receptor (beta chain) was sequenced for a study of CD8 T cells in Susac syndrome. Sequencing targeted TCR beta in T cells from blood (CD8+ and CD4+). Purification of the CD8+ and CD4+ T cells relied on negative isolation, and TEMRA cells underwent FACS enrichment. An amount of RNA that ranged from roughly 0.5 to 1 ug was reverse transcribed with random hexamers. An immunoSEQ multiplex PCR amplified TCR beta CDR3 over 54 Vbeta and 13 Jbeta. One entry per CDR3 protein results from TCRdb running MiXCR on the immunoSEQ multiplex PCR reads. The sample has hundreds of thousands of distinct CDR3 sequences; approximately 85% are singletons. Germline lookup yields CDR1 LNHDA and CDR2 SQIVND (reference sequence). Trimming removed 6 bases from V and 1 base from J, with 12 bases in between. The CDR3 is made up of 15 amino acids.

The source of this sequence is a human donor with multiple sclerosis. The chain carries TRBV19 and TRBJ1-4; D is uncertain. The sequenced material came from CD8+ T cells from PBMCs. CDR3 loop: CASSLTSVTNEKLFF. The CDR3 DNA follows: TGTGCCAGTAGCCTGACCTCGGTAACTAATGAAAAACTGTTTTTT.